This T cell receptor (beta chain) was sequenced during a study of identical twins. Broader study findings: Compared with unrelated sharing, twin-shared out-of-frame alpha sequences had more low-probability sequences. Beta out-of-frame sequences showed weaker excess sharing between twins.

With V trimmed by 7 bases and J by 7 bases, 13 bases remained unmatched. CDR3 length: 15 residues. Germline V gene sequence: CDR1 SGHRS, CDR2 YFSETQ. Template switching, a step in the protocol, added a universal primer site, and cDNA carried unique molecular identifiers. TCRdb ran MiXCR on the 5' RACE reads and lists one entry per CDR3 protein. The sample holds about 690,000 distinct CDR3 sequences, around 5.7% seen once. There are a few counts of this clonotype. Antigen specificity is unknown. The TCR comes from a man younger than 35 in good health. The material sequenced was naive T cells sorted from blood. The chain recombines TRBV5-1 with TRBJ1-4; 7 bases line up with TRBD1. CDR3 nucleotides: TGCGCCAGCGCGGACAGGTCGGGCTTTGGTGAAAAACTGTTTTTT. Protein: CASADRSGFGEKLFF. The variable domain in full, with the rest retrieved from reference TRBV5-1 and TRBJ1-4, is KAGVTQTPRYLIKTRGQQVTLSCSPISGHRSVSWYQQTPGQGLQFLFEYFSETQRNKGNFPGRFSGRQFSNSRSEMNVSTLELGDSALYLCASADRSGFGEKLFFGSGTQLSVL.